Listed below are T cell receptor beta chains from one sample, sequenced in a study of regulatory T cells in long-lasting Graves disease. TCRdb processed the multiplex PCR reads anew with MiXCR; each CDR3 protein has one entry. The data contain 450,000 to 650,000 distinct CDR3 sequences, around 15% of them singletons. These sequences were also reported in another study, on T cells in Graves' hyperthyroidism and ophthalmopathy.

The sequenced sample was peripheral blood mononuclear cells (PBMCs), obtained at new diagnosis, from a patient treated with antithyroid drugs. The receptor set was obtained from a woman aged 35-65 years with Graves disease. Each CDR3 is given with its conserved first and last residue. The order of the fields is J gene, clone size, V gene, D gene, CDR3 protein, CDR3 DNA. The D gene is left open where the match is weak. Only some rows state a clone size, as once, few, many or a class for expanded clones.

j_gene: TRBJ1-1; abundance: many; v_gene: TRBV5-1; d_gene: NA; CDR3aa: CASSLGTDMNTEAFF; CDR3nt: TGCGCCAGCAGCTTGGGGACTGACATGAACACTGAAGCTTTCTTT
j_gene: TRBJ1-1; abundance: many; v_gene: TRBV28; d_gene: NA; CDR3aa: CASTPNRFDTEAFF; CDR3nt: TGTGCCAGCACCCCAAATCGGTTCGACACTGAAGCTTTCTTT
j_gene: TRBJ2-1; abundance: NA; v_gene: TRBV19; d_gene: TRBD1; CDR3aa: CASSLQGARNEQFF; CDR3nt: TGTGCCAGTAGTTTACAGGGGGCTCGAAATGAGCAGTTCTTC
j_gene: TRBJ1-2; abundance: few; v_gene: TRBV12-3/TRBV12-4; d_gene: TRBD1; CDR3aa: CASRDRGGGYTF; CDR3nt: TGTGCCAGCAGGGACAGGGGGGGTGGCTACACCTTC
j_gene: TRBJ2-2; abundance: NA; v_gene: TRBV19; d_gene: TRBD2; CDR3aa: CASSRSGGPSGELFF; CDR3nt: TGTGCCAGTAGTCGGTCGGGGGGGCCTTCGGGGGAGCTGTTTTTT
j_gene: TRBJ2-1; abundance: many; v_gene: TRBV7-2; d_gene: NA; CDR3aa: CASSLLGAGADEQFF; CDR3nt: TGTGCCAGCAGCTTACTGGGGGCGGGGGCGGATGAGCAGTTCTTC
j_gene: TRBJ1-2; abundance: many; v_gene: TRBV19; d_gene: TRBD1; CDR3aa: CATDREGYGYTF; CDR3nt: TGTGCCACGGACAGGGAGGGGTATGGCTACACCTTC
j_gene: TRBJ1-6; abundance: many; v_gene: TRBV3-1; d_gene: NA; CDR3aa: CASSFQGVGNSPLHF; CDR3nt: TGTGCCAGCAGCTTCCAGGGAGTCGGGAATTCACCCCTCCACTTT
j_gene: TRBJ2-2; abundance: few; v_gene: TRBV12-5; d_gene: NA; CDR3aa: CASGFFGGPNTGELFF; CDR3nt: TGTGCTAGTGGTTTCTTCGGGGGACCGAACACCGGGGAGCTGTTTTTT
j_gene: TRBJ2-1; abundance: many; v_gene: TRBV5-1; d_gene: NA; CDR3aa: CASSLDGPRSYNEQFF; CDR3nt: TGCGCCAGCAGCTTGGACGGCCCGCGCTCCTACAATGAGCAGTTCTTC
j_gene: TRBJ2-5; abundance: many; v_gene: TRBV28; d_gene: TRBD2; CDR3aa: CASNSGLAGLETQYF; CDR3nt: TGTGCCAGCAACTCGGGACTAGCGGGGCTTGAGACCCAGTACTTC
j_gene: TRBJ2-1; abundance: many; v_gene: TRBV2; d_gene: NA; CDR3aa: CASSETLYEQFF; CDR3nt: TGTGCCAGCAGTGAGACCCTATATGAGCAGTTCTTC
j_gene: TRBJ1-6; abundance: few; v_gene: TRBV4-1; d_gene: TRBD1; CDR3aa: CASSATGQAPSPLHF; CDR3nt: TGCGCCAGCAGCGCAACGGGACAGGCCCCTTCACCCCTCCACTTT
j_gene: TRBJ2-5; abundance: few; v_gene: TRBV29-1; d_gene: NA; CDR3aa: CSVAGNLQETQYF; CDR3nt: TGCAGCGTTGCGGGGAACCTCCAAGAGACCCAGTACTTC
j_gene: TRBJ1-1; abundance: NA; v_gene: TRBV27; d_gene: NA; CDR3aa: CASSLSTVTTEAFF; CDR3nt: TGTGCCAGCAGTTTATCGACAGTAACCACTGAAGCTTTCTTT
j_gene: TRBJ1-5; abundance: few; v_gene: TRBV19; d_gene: TRBD1; CDR3aa: CASLDRGGNQPQHF; CDR3nt: TGTGCCAGCTTGGACAGGGGAGGGAATCAGCCCCAGCATTTT
j_gene: TRBJ2-5; abundance: few; v_gene: TRBV10-3; d_gene: TRBD2; CDR3aa: CAISETSGLQETQYF; CDR3nt: TGTGCCATCAGTGAGACTAGCGGGTTACAAGAGACCCAGTACTTC
j_gene: TRBJ1-2; abundance: many; v_gene: TRBV11-2; d_gene: NA; CDR3aa: CASSLDHLTAGYTF; CDR3nt: TGTGCCAGCAGCTTAGACCACTTGACAGCCGGCTACACCTTC
j_gene: TRBJ1-2; abundance: many; v_gene: TRBV11-2; d_gene: NA; CDR3aa: CASSSTGRVDGYTF; CDR3nt: TGTGCCAGCAGCTCCACAGGGAGGGTTGATGGCTACACCTTC
j_gene: TRBJ2-1; abundance: NA; v_gene: TRBV6-2/TRBV6-3; d_gene: NA; CDR3aa: CASMGEGGERAYNEQFF; CDR3nt: TGTGCCAGCATGGGGGAGGGGGGGGAACGGGCCTACAATGAGCAGTTCTTC
j_gene: TRBJ2-7; abundance: many; v_gene: TRBV11-2; d_gene: TRBD1; CDR3aa: CASSLVWTGEQYF; CDR3nt: TGTGCCAGCAGCTTAGTCTGGACAGGCGAGCAGTACTTC
j_gene: TRBJ2-5; abundance: few; v_gene: TRBV29-1; d_gene: NA; CDR3aa: CSVAGDETQYF; CDR3nt: TGCAGCGTTGCAGGGGATGAGACCCAGTACTTC
j_gene: TRBJ2-7; abundance: few; v_gene: TRBV11-2; d_gene: NA; CDR3aa: CVSSRTDYEQYF; CDR3nt: TGTGTCAGCAGCCGGACAGACTACGAGCAGTACTTC
j_gene: TRBJ1-5; abundance: many; v_gene: TRBV7-9; d_gene: TRBD1; CDR3aa: CASSLGQHQPQHF; CDR3nt: TGTGCCAGCAGCCTGGGACAGCATCAGCCCCAGCATTTT
j_gene: TRBJ2-3; abundance: many; v_gene: TRBV5-6; d_gene: TRBD2; CDR3aa: CAGNSGAGDTQYF; CDR3nt: TGTGCCGGAAATAGCGGGGCCGGAGATACGCAGTATTTT
j_gene: TRBJ1-2; abundance: many; v_gene: TRBV6-4; d_gene: TRBD1; CDR3aa: CASSVGQGGGYTF; CDR3nt: TGTGCCAGCAGCGTCGGACAGGGCGGTGGCTACACCTTC
j_gene: TRBJ1-3; abundance: many; v_gene: TRBV18; d_gene: NA; CDR3aa: CASSPGGNTIYF; CDR3nt: TGTGCCAGCTCACCAGGGGGAAACACCATATATTTT
j_gene: TRBJ2-2; abundance: NA; v_gene: TRBV5-4; d_gene: TRBD2; CDR3aa: CASSLPGLAGGPNGELFF; CDR3nt: TGTGCCAGCAGTTTACCGGGACTAGCGGGGGGGCCTAACGGGGAGCTGTTTTTT
j_gene: TRBJ1-2; abundance: NA; v_gene: TRBV6-1; d_gene: NA; CDR3aa: CASSSPPVVYGYTF; CDR3nt: TGTGCCAGCAGCTCTCCCCCAGTGGTCTATGGCTACACCTTC
j_gene: TRBJ2-1; abundance: NA; v_gene: TRBV7-2; d_gene: TRBD2; CDR3aa: CASNLAGGRNEQFF; CDR3nt: TGTGCCAGCAATCTAGCGGGGGGGCGGAATGAGCAGTTCTTC
j_gene: TRBJ1-1; abundance: many; v_gene: TRBV3-1; d_gene: NA; CDR3aa: CASSTTWNTEAFF; CDR3nt: TGTGCCAGCAGCACAACCTGGAACACTGAAGCTTTCTTT
j_gene: TRBJ2-1; abundance: NA; v_gene: TRBV5-1; d_gene: NA; CDR3aa: CASSFGTSYNEQFF; CDR3nt: TGCGCCAGCAGTTTCGGGACTTCCTACAATGAGCAGTTCTTC
j_gene: TRBJ1-5; abundance: NA; v_gene: TRBV19; d_gene: NA; CDR3aa: CASSTDYLQPQHF; CDR3nt: TGTGCCAGTAGTACCGATTATTTACAGCCCCAGCATTTT
j_gene: TRBJ2-2; abundance: NA; v_gene: TRBV28; d_gene: NA; CDR3aa: CASSPDPQTGGGELFF; CDR3nt: TGTGCCAGCAGTCCCGACCCGCAGACAGGAGGAGGGGAGCTGTTTTTT
j_gene: TRBJ2-1; abundance: many; v_gene: TRBV3-1; d_gene: TRBD1; CDR3aa: CATRQGASNEQFF; CDR3nt: TGTGCCACCCGACAGGGTGCCTCCAATGAGCAGTTCTTC
j_gene: TRBJ2-3; abundance: NA; v_gene: TRBV9; d_gene: NA; CDR3aa: CASNSPTRAGGTDTQYF; CDR3nt: TGTGCCAGCAACTCCCCCACGAGGGCAGGGGGCACAGATACGCAGTATTTT
j_gene: TRBJ1-1; abundance: NA; v_gene: TRBV29-1; d_gene: NA; CDR3aa: CSVEVVVGNTEAFF; CDR3nt: TGCAGCGTTGAAGTAGTCGTAGGGAACACTGAAGCTTTCTTT